This paragraph covers one T cell receptor beta chain sequence. The CDR3 is 16 amino acids. CDR1 and CDR2 (germline): SGHNT, YENEEA. V was trimmed by 3 bases and J by 6 bases, leaving 18 bases between them. These data are taken from a study of blood T cell repertoires in COVID-19. Study background: COVID-19 samples from acute and convalescent phases originated in the United States, Italy and Spain. The analysed material was cDNA or gDNA that came from T cells, B-cell-depleted T cells, or PBMCs.

Per the authors' pipeline: Amplified reference gene primers provided the basis for estimating nucleated cell counts. This table comes from immunoSEQ multiplex PCR, and its TCRdb copy is limited to in-frame clones, with some not included. V and J calls and clone size are given by that table; D and trimming were obtained from the DNA. The profile covers about 230,000 clones, with 70% to 90% appearing a single time and 2.5% to 3% taken by the ten largest. This TCR was sampled from a woman aged 70-85 years with active or convalescent COVID-19. Sequenced material: peripheral blood. V is TRBV11-3 and J is TRBJ1-5; D gene unclear. The CDR3 is CASSFPDFSPCQPQHF. The CDR3 DNA reads as TGTGCCAGCAGCTTCCCGGACTTCTCGCCCTGTCAGCCCCAGCATTTT.